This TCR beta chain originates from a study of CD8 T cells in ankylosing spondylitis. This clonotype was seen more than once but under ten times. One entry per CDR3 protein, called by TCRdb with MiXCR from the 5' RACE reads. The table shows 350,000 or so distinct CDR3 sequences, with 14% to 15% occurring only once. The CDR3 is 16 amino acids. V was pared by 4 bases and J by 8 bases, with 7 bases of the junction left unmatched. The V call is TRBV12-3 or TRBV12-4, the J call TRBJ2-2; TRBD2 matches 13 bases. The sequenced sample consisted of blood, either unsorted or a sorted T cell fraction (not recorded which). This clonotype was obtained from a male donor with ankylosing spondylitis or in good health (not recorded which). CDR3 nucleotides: TGTGCCAGCAGTTCCGGACTAGCGGGGGCGACAGGGGAGCTGTTTTTT. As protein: CASSSGLAGATGELFF.